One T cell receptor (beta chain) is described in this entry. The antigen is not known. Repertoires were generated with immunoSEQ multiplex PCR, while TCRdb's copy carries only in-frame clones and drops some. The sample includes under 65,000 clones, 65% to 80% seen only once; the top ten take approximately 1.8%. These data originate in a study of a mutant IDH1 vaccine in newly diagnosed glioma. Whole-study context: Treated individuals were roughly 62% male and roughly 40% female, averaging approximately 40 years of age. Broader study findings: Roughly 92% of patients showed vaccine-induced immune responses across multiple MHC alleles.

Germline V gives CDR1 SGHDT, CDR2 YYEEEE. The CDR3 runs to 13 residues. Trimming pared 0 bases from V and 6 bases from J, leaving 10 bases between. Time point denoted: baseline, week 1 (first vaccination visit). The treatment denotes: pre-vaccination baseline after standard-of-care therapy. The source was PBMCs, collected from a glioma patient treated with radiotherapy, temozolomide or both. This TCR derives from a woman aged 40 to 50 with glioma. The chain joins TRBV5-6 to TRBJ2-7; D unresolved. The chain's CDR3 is CASSLARTFEQYF. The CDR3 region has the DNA TGTGCCAGCAGCTTGGCGAGGACCTTCGAGCAGTACTTC.